This is a list of T cell receptor beta chains from one sample in a study of vaccination effects on CD4 cells after COVID-19. No cognate antigen is known for these TCRs. Only in-frame clones appear in the TCRdb table, and some are missing; sequencing was by immunoSEQ multiplex PCR. The data contain some 40,000 clones, 82% of them seen just once; the ten biggest clones take up 2.9%. Sequenced here: CD4+ T cells from PBMCs cultured without peptide, sampled before COVID-19 vaccination. These TCRs come from a human donor who received a COVID-19 vaccine. The CDR3 runs from the conserved cysteine through the conserved F or W. D genes are given only for firm matches. Expanded clones are given a class, and other clones once, few, many or no size at all.

V: TRBV6-5; size: -; D: TRBD1; J: TRBJ2-2; CDR3: CASSYKGAITGELFF; DNA: TGTGCCAGCAGTTATAAGGGGGCGATCACCGGGGAGCTGTTTTTT
V: TRBV5-8; size: -; D: TRBD2; J: TRBJ2-1; CDR3: CASSLDGTSGVGNEQFF; DNA: TGTGCCAGCAGCTTGGATGGGACTAGCGGGGTCGGCAATGAGCAGTTCTTC
V: TRBV19; size: few; D: -; J: TRBJ1-2; CDR3: CASSPKGRGQGTATYGYTF; DNA: TGTGCCAGTAGCCCAAAGGGAAGGGGTCAGGGTACGGCCACCTATGGCTACACCTTC
V: TRBV10-3; size: -; D: -; J: TRBJ1-6; CDR3: CAIREVSSYNSPLHF; DNA: TGTGCCATCAGGGAGGTCAGCTCCTATAATTCACCCCTCCACTTT
V: TRBV5-1; size: -; D: -; J: TRBJ1-4; CDR3: CASSQTGVVNEKLFF; DNA: TGCGCCAGCAGCCAGACAGGAGTTGTTAATGAAAAACTGTTTTTT
V: TRBV5-8; size: -; D: -; J: TRBJ1-1; CDR3: CASPTYPGQRRNTEAFF; DNA: TGTGCCAGCCCTACCTATCCGGGACAACGGAGGAACACTGAAGCTTTCTTT
V: TRBV4-1; size: -; D: -; J: TRBJ2-1; CDR3: CASSQAPTDYNEQFF; DNA: TGCGCCAGCAGCCAAGCCCCAACAGATTACAATGAGCAGTTCTTC
V: TRBV9; size: -; D: -; J: TRBJ1-2; CDR3: CASSSAAGNGYTF; DNA: TGTGCCAGCAGCTCAGCGGCGGGAAATGGCTACACCTTC
V: TRBV9; size: once; D: -; J: TRBJ2-4; CDR3: CASSAGLAKNIQYF; DNA: TGTGCCAGCAGCGCGGGACTAGCCAAAAACATTCAGTACTTC
V: TRBV27; size: -; D: -; J: TRBJ1-6; CDR3: CASSLFPRVDQEAYNSPLHF; DNA: TGTGCCAGCAGTCTCTTTCCCAGGGTGGATCAGGAGGCCTATAATTCACCCCTCCACTTT
V: TRBV18; size: -; D: TRBD1; J: TRBJ2-5; CDR3: CASSGRTGHQETQYF; DNA: TGTGCCAGCTCGGGACGGACAGGGCATCAAGAGACCCAGTACTTC
V: TRBV6-5; size: few; D: TRBD1; J: TRBJ1-5; CDR3: CASSPGQGFQPQHF; DNA: TGTGCCAGCAGTCCGGGACAGGGCTTTCAGCCCCAGCATTTT
V: TRBV5-1; size: -; D: -; J: TRBJ1-1; CDR3: CASSSATGNTEAFF; DNA: TGCGCCAGCAGCTCCGCGACAGGGAACACTGAAGCTTTCTTT
V: TRBV6-2/TRBV6-3; size: few; D: -; J: TRBJ1-2; CDR3: CASSQSYGYTF; DNA: TGTGCCAGCAGTCAGAGCTATGGCTACACCTTC
V: TRBV4-3; size: -; D: TRBD1; J: TRBJ1-4; CDR3: CASSQDWFGTGNEKLFF; DNA: TGCGCCAGCAGCCAAGATTGGTTCGGGACAGGAAATGAAAAACTGTTTTTT
V: TRBV19; size: -; D: TRBD2; J: TRBJ2-5; CDR3: CASRDSGGRKTQYF; DNA: TGTGCCAGTAGGGATAGCGGGGGGCGGAAGACCCAGTACTTC
V: TRBV27; size: few; D: TRBD1; J: TRBJ1-5; CDR3: CASSWDRVGQPQHF; DNA: TGTGCCAGCAGCTGGGACAGGGTTGGTCAGCCCCAGCATTTT
V: TRBV10-1; size: few; D: -; J: TRBJ2-3; CDR3: CASSESAPDGDTQYF; DNA: TGCGCCAGCAGTGAGTCGGCCCCGGACGGGGATACGCAGTATTTT
V: TRBV30; size: -; D: TRBD1; J: TRBJ1-4; CDR3: CAWQNRGYEKLFF; DNA: TGTGCCTGGCAGAACAGGGGGTATGAAAAACTGTTTTTT
V: TRBV7-6; size: -; D: -; J: TRBJ2-3; CDR3: CASSFRRGQTTDTQYF; DNA: TGTGCCAGCAGCTTTCGGCGGGGCCAGACCACAGATACGCAGTATTTT
V: TRBV5-1; size: -; D: TRBD2; J: TRBJ2-3; CDR3: CASSFPLAGGADTQYF; DNA: TGCGCCAGCAGTTTTCCTCTAGCGGGGGGCGCGGATACGCAGTATTTT
V: TRBV19; size: -; D: -; J: TRBJ1-5; CDR3: CASSPPRVRPQHF; DNA: TGTGCCAGTAGCCCGCCCCGCGTAAGACCCCAGCATTTT
V: TRBV5-1; size: once; D: -; J: TRBJ1-4; CDR3: CASRDSGRGEKLFF; DNA: TGCGCCAGCAGAGATTCGGGGCGGGGTGAAAAACTGTTTTTT
V: TRBV5-6; size: -; D: TRBD1; J: TRBJ2-1; CDR3: CASSWTGSPYNEQFF; DNA: TGTGCCAGCAGCTGGACAGGTTCCCCTTACAATGAGCAGTTCTTC
V: TRBV4-3; size: -; D: -; J: TRBJ2-2; CDR3: CASGPLAGELFF; DNA: TGCGCCAGCGGGCCTCTTGCGGGGGAGCTGTTTTTT
V: TRBV9; size: -; D: TRBD1; J: TRBJ1-6; CDR3: CASSGTDRVNSPLHF; DNA: TGTGCCAGCAGCGGAACTGACAGGGTAAATTCACCCCTCCACTTT
V: TRBV24-1; size: -; D: -; J: TRBJ2-5; CDR3: CATSDPPGPGAGETQYF; DNA: TGTGCCACCAGTGATCCCCCCGGGCCCGGCGCGGGAGAGACCCAGTACTTC
V: TRBV6-5; size: -; D: -; J: TRBJ1-1; CDR3: CASSYSSTVNTEAFF; DNA: TGTGCCAGCAGTTACTCGTCCACTGTGAACACTGAAGCTTTCTTT
V: TRBV18; size: few; D: TRBD2; J: TRBJ2-5; CDR3: CASSLSTTSGGQETQYF; DNA: TGTGCCAGCTCACTTTCGACGACTAGCGGGGGGCAAGAGACCCAGTACTTC
V: TRBV5-1; size: -; D: -; J: TRBJ2-1; CDR3: CASRLIYRGYNEQFF; DNA: TGCGCCAGCAGATTAATCTATCGGGGCTACAATGAGCAGTTCTTC
V: TRBV3-1/TRBV3-2; size: -; D: -; J: TRBJ2-5; CDR3: CASSQVLEPQETQYF; DNA: TGTGCCAGCAGCCAAGTACTAGAGCCGCAAGAGACCCAGTACTTC
V: TRBV3-1/TRBV3-2; size: few; D: -; J: TRBJ1-2; CDR3: CASSQRESYGYTF; DNA: TGTGCCAGCAGCCAGCGGGAGTCTTATGGCTACACCTTC
V: TRBV30; size: -; D: -; J: TRBJ1-2; CDR3: CACHRQRAGYTF; DNA: TGTGCCTGTCATAGGCAGCGGGCTGGCTACACCTTC
V: TRBV20-1; size: -; D: TRBD1; J: TRBJ1-5; CDR3: CSASPGTGSNQPQHF; DNA: TGCAGTGCTAGTCCCGGGACAGGGTCGAATCAGCCCCAGCATTTT
V: TRBV15; size: -; D: -; J: TRBJ2-1; CDR3: CATSRQDVSSYNEQFF; DNA: TGTGCCACCAGCAGACAGGACGTGAGCTCCTACAATGAGCAGTTCTTC
V: TRBV5-8; size: -; D: -; J: TRBJ2-3; CDR3: CASPIPPAGSDTDTQYF; DNA: TGTGCCAGCCCAATCCCCCCGGCAGGCAGCGACACAGATACGCAGTATTTT
V: TRBV3-1/TRBV3-2; size: -; D: -; J: TRBJ2-5; CDR3: CASSQGAERETQYF; DNA: TGTGCCAGCAGCCAAGGGGCAGAGCGAGAGACCCAGTACTTC
V: TRBV20-1; size: -; D: -; J: TRBJ1-3; CDR3: CSARVGNTIYF; DNA: TGCAGTGCACGGGTTGGAAACACCATATATTTT
V: TRBV9; size: few; D: -; J: TRBJ2-3; CDR3: CASSVGGEPDTQYF; DNA: TGTGCCAGCAGCGTTGGAGGGGAACCAGATACGCAGTATTTT
V: TRBV9; size: -; D: TRBD1; J: TRBJ1-1; CDR3: CASSVGKGATEAFF; DNA: TGTGCCAGCAGCGTGGGGAAGGGGGCGACTGAAGCTTTCTTT
V: TRBV2; size: -; D: TRBD1; J: TRBJ2-6; CDR3: CASRDRGYVSGANVLTF; DNA: TGTGCCAGCAGAGACAGGGGGTACGTCTCTGGGGCCAACGTCCTGACTTTC
V: TRBV6-5; size: -; D: -; J: TRBJ1-4; CDR3: CASSPRLRTNEKLFF; DNA: TGTGCCAGCAGCCCCCGACTTCGGACTAATGAAAAACTGTTTTTT
V: TRBV4-1; size: -; D: -; J: TRBJ1-5; CDR3: CASTRQLRDQPQHF; DNA: TGCGCCAGCACCCGCCAGTTAAGGGATCAGCCCCAGCATTTT
V: TRBV10-2; size: -; D: -; J: TRBJ1-6; CDR3: CASSETGFNSPLHF; DNA: TGCGCCAGCAGTGAGACAGGGTTTAATTCACCCCTCCACTTT
V: TRBV23-1; size: -; D: TRBD1; J: TRBJ1-2; CDR3: CASRLTGEDGYGYTF; DNA: TGCGCCAGCAGACTGACAGGGGAAGACGGCTATGGCTACACCTTC
V: TRBV6-2/TRBV6-3; size: few; D: -; J: TRBJ2-2; CDR3: CASSQGSNTGELFF; DNA: TGTGCCAGCAGTCAGGGGTCGAACACCGGGGAGCTGTTTTTT
V: TRBV7-2; size: -; D: TRBD2; J: TRBJ2-5; CDR3: CASSLELAWTQYF; DNA: TGTGCCAGCAGCTTAGAACTAGCGTGGACCCAGTACTTC
V: TRBV14; size: -; D: -; J: TRBJ2-2; CDR3: CASSRFTDTGELFF; DNA: TGTGCCAGCAGCCGATTCACGGACACCGGGGAGCTGTTTTTT
V: TRBV10-1; size: -; D: -; J: TRBJ2-3; CDR3: CASSEGQGSTDTQYF; DNA: TGCGCCAGCAGTGAGGGGCAGGGCAGCACAGATACGCAGTATTTT
V: TRBV27; size: -; D: -; J: TRBJ2-2; CDR3: CAFRGGAIANTGELFF; DNA: TGTGCCTTTAGGGGGGGAGCGATAGCGAACACCGGGGAGCTGTTTTTT
V: TRBV11-3; size: -; D: TRBD2; J: TRBJ2-5; CDR3: CASSLGSGGRETQYF; DNA: TGTGCCAGCAGCTTAGGTAGCGGGGGACGGGAGACCCAGTACTTC
V: TRBV6-4; size: -; D: -; J: TRBJ2-2; CDR3: CASKATGANTGELFF; DNA: TGTGCCAGCAAGGCCACAGGAGCGAACACCGGGGAGCTGTTTTTT